This TCR beta chain was captured by sequencing in a study of blood T cell repertoires in COVID-19. Turning to the study itself: Sites in the United States, Italy and Spain provided acute and convalescent COVID-19 samples. Nucleic acid was either cDNA or gDNA, and it came from T cells, B-cell-depleted T cells, or PBMCs.

Ages ranged from about 18 to 89 years, with residence in some 25 US areas. Authors' processing steps: Reference gene primer amplification gave estimated nucleated cell counts. Some clones are missing from TCRdb's copy, which holds only in-frame ones; the method was immunoSEQ multiplex PCR. V and J calls and clone size are those listed in that table; D and trimming were worked out from the DNA. The top ten clones hold approximately 4% of a sample with roughly 69,000 clones, roughly 80% of them seen once. This clone showed up just once. The V and J ends lost 6 bases and 3 bases respectively, with 18 bases between them. Germline V gene lookup returns CDR1 MNHEY and CDR2 SMNVEV (reference sequence). The CDR3 consists of 15 residues.

This clonotype originated in a middle-aged woman with acute COVID-19. The chain has TRBV27 and TRBJ2-7, with D unclear. Sequenced sample: PBMCs or T cells enriched from blood (not recorded which). CDR3 DNA sequence: TGTGCCAGCAGACAGCTCCCCACTGTTCTCTACGAGCAGTACTTC. It yields the protein CASRQLPTVLYEQYF.